This T cell receptor beta chain was obtained from a study of blood T cell repertoires in COVID-19. With 6 bases clipped from V and 1 base from J, the junction kept 1 base outside the gene matches. The CDR3 is 14 amino acids. The germline gives CDR1 SGHTA, CDR2 FQGNSA. TCRdb keeps only in-frame clones here, not all; method: immunoSEQ multiplex PCR. The repertoire consists of 130,000 or so clones, with approximately 87% occurring once and the leading ten covering about 2%. This clonotype originated in a man in his 70s with active COVID-19. V usage is TRBV7-2 and J usage is TRBJ2-3; 10 bases align to TRBD2. Material: peripheral blood. The CDR3 sequence: CASRTSGRTDTQYF. Written as DNA, the CDR3 is TGTGCCAGCAGGACTAGCGGGCGCACAGATACGCAGTATTTT. Using reference TRBV7-2 and TRBJ2-3 for the parts outside the CDR3, the full variable domain is GAGVSQSPSNKVTEKGKDVELRCDPISGHTALYWYRQSLGQGLEFLIYFQGNSAPDKSGLPSDRFSAERTGGSVSTLTIQRTQQEDSAVYLCASRTSGRTDTQYFGPGTRLTVL.